The clone carrying this T cell receptor (beta chain) was detected ten times or more. The antigen is not known. The data stem from a study of early T cells in non-severe SARS-CoV-2 infection. At the level of the study: The input, bulk RNA from unsorted whole blood, was sequenced, and chains were unpaired. Study-wide results and limits: VDJdb matches were skewed toward anti-spike CD8 T cell responses.

Individual cDNA molecules each received unique molecular identifiers attached to them. TCRdb reprocessed the 5' RACE reads with MiXCR, giving one entry per CDR3 protein. The sample has 70,000 to 85,000 distinct CDR3 sequences, over 4% seen once. V was pared by 2 bases and J by 3 bases, with 16 bases between. The CDR3 is 16 amino acids. Germline V lookup: CDR1 MNHEY, CDR2 SVGAGI. Sequenced here: whole blood, sampled at baseline. The V call is TRBV6-5, the J call TRBJ1-2; maybe TRBD1 (5 bases). The source of this sequence is an adult who was a healthcare worker with PCR-confirmed SARS-CoV-2 infection or an uninfected control (not recorded which). This chain's CDR3 is CASSYGGLAPHYGYTF. Written as DNA, the CDR3 is TGTGCCAGCAGTTACGGGGGATTAGCGCCCCACTATGGCTACACCTTC.